The next 17 T cell receptor beta chains were all read from a single sample in a study of control samples from healthy donors and cancer patients. Libraries were prepared by immunoSEQ multiplex PCR; TCRdb keeps only in-frame clonotypes and omits some of them. The data show some 170,000 clones, nearly 96% seen once. The sequencing input was blood. Receptors were obtained from a woman aged 25 to 39 in good health.

The V and J genes are TRBV18 and TRBJ2-1; TRBD2 might be the D (6 bases). The V gene lost 3 bases and the J gene lost 3 bases, with 12 bases spanning the gap. From germline, CDR1 is KGHSH and CDR2 LQKENI. The CDR3 has 15 amino acids. CDR3 region: CASSPRDWSYNEQFF. CDR3 DNA: TGTGCCAGCTCACCCCGGGACTGGAGCTACAATGAGCAGTTCTTC.

The rearrangement links TRBV15 to TRBJ1-6; D is undetermined. This CDR3 is built from 15 residues. With 0 bases removed from V and 6 bases from J, the gap between germline ends came to 9 bases. CDR1 LNHNV and CDR2 YYDKDF come from the germline V gene (reference sequence). CDR3 protein: CATSRDQRSNSPLHF. The CDR3 bases are TGTGCCACCAGCAGAGATCAGCGGAGTAATTCACCCCTCCACTTT. The complete variable domain, with remaining parts taken from reference TRBV15 and TRBJ1-6, reads DAMVIQNPRYQVTQFGKPVTLSCSQTLNHNVMYWYQQKSSQAPKLLFHYYDKDFNNEADTPDNFQSRRPNTSFCFLDIRSPGLGDTAMYLCATSRDQRSNSPLHFGNGTRLTVT.

The chain joins TRBV28 to TRBJ2-7; 7 bases match TRBD1. Germline values: CDR1 MDHEN, CDR2 SYDVKM. The CDR3 sequence is 14 residues long. The junction had 7 bases not matched to a gene; V was cut back by 7 bases and J by 1 base. The CDR3 DNA sequence: TGTGCCAGCATAGGACAGGACTGGTCCTACGAGCAGTACTTC. Residues: CASIGQDWSYEQYF.

The chain links TRBV18 to TRBJ1-1; TRBD1 might be the D (6 bases). The CDR3 runs to 15 residues. Trimming pared 2 bases from V and 4 bases from J, leaving 14 bases between. Germline V lookup: CDR1 KGHSH, CDR2 LQKENI. The CDR3 is CASSPFETGTTEAFF. The CDR3 region has the DNA TGTGCCAGCTCACCATTTGAAACAGGGACCACTGAAGCTTTCTTT.

V gene TRBV5-1 combines with J gene TRBJ1-1; no clear D. The CDR3 covers 15 residues. The germline V gene has CDR1 SGHRS and CDR2 YFSETQ. Deletions cut 0 bases from V and 7 bases from J, with 16 bases between. The CDR3 loop reads CASSLGQPLKGEAFF. CDR3 DNA sequence: TGCGCCAGCAGCTTGGGGCAGCCTTTGAAAGGTGAAGCTTTCTTT.

J is TRBJ2-2 and V is TRBV12-3 or TRBV12-4; the D gene is possibly TRBD2 (6 bases). Between the trimmed V and J ends, which lost 1 base and 6 bases, there was a span of 6 bases. This CDR3 comprises 13 residues. The CDR3 reads CASSLGGAGELFF. The CDR3, as DNA: TGTGCCAGCAGTTTAGGGGGGGCCGGGGAGCTGTTTTTT.

Turning to this clone: One end of the junction fails to match germline, which may point to a read error. Other DNA sequences in the sample encode the same CDR3. J is TRBJ2-3 and V is TRBV29-1; a possible D gene is TRBD1 (5 bases). Germline CDR1 is SQVTM and CDR2 is ANQGSEA. The CDR3 is 12 amino acids. The CDR3: CSVEGGTDTQYF. CDR3 nucleotides: TGCAGCGTGGAAGGGGGCACAGATACGCAGTATTTT.

V gene TRBV19 combines with J gene TRBJ2-3; TRBD1 matches at 9 bases. Trimming removed 5 bases from V and 8 bases from J; junction bases left unmatched: 8. Germline loops: CDR1 LNHDA, CDR2 SQIVND (reference sequence). This CDR3 spans 14 amino acids. The CDR3 DNA reads as TGTGCCAGTAGTCCCGGGACAGGGTCTGGTACGCAGTATTTT. It is translated as CASSPGTGSGTQYF.

This chain connects TRBV28 to TRBJ2-2, with a possible D match to TRBD1 (5 bases). Trimming left V 6 bases short and J 2 bases short, with 10 bases between. This CDR3 has 14 amino acids. Germline V CDR1 and CDR2: MDHEN, SYDVKM. The DNA of the CDR3 is TGTGCCAGCAGACGACAGATTAACACCGGGGAGCTGTTTTTT. As protein: CASRRQINTGELFF.

The chain recombines TRBV5-1 with TRBJ1-2, with D possibly being TRBD1 (5 bases). CDR1 and CDR2 from the germline V gene are SGHRS and YFSETQ. The V end was cut by 2 bases, the J end by 1 base, with 15 bases between. CDR3 length equals 16 residues. CDR3 loop: CASSFWRGTFNYGYTF. DNA of the CDR3: TGCGCCAGCAGCTTTTGGAGGGGTACATTTAACTATGGCTACACCTTC.

The rearrangement uses TRBV3-1 (or the pseudogene TRBV3-2) and TRBJ2-4; D is possibly TRBD2 (6 bases). The CDR3 consists of 13 residues. The germline CDR1 and CDR2 sequences are LGHDT and YNNKEL (reference sequence). Trimming shortened V by 1 base and J by 14 bases, and 15 bases separated the two germline ends. CDR3 region: CASSQGGTSTKYF. CDR3 nucleotides: TGTGCCAGCAGCCAAGGGGGGACTTCCACGAAGTACTTC.

The rearrangement joins TRBV30 to TRBJ1-5; D remains unclear. V shed 0 bases and J shed 5 bases, with 8 bases lying between them. The CDR3 loop spans 13 amino acids. Germline V gives CDR1 GTSNPN, CDR2 SVGIG (reference sequence). The CDR3 protein is CAWSVKKDQPQHF. The CDR3 DNA reads TGTGCCTGGAGTGTGAAGAAAGATCAGCCCCAGCATTTT.

DNA for the CDR3: TGTGCCAGCAGGGACAGCTATGGCTACACCTTC. Amino acids: CASRDSYGYTF. This rearrangement joins TRBV12-3 or TRBV12-4 to TRBJ1-2; D is perhaps TRBD1 (6 bases). The CDR3 is 11 amino acids. V lost 6 bases to trimming and J lost 4 bases, with 6 bases between them.

This chain uses TRBV7-2 with TRBJ1-5, with D hard to call. Trimming removed 5 bases at V and 5 bases at J, with 13 bases between. Germline CDR1 SGHTA, CDR2 FQGNSA. The CDR3 spans 14 residues. CDR3 protein: CASSRTPWYQPQHF. DNA of the CDR3: TGTGCCAGCAGCCGCACGCCGTGGTATCAGCCCCAGCATTTT.

This clone was detected once. V usage is TRBV6-6 and J usage is TRBJ1-6; 7 bases agree with TRBD1. This CDR3 has 14 amino acids. J lost 6 bases, V lost 2 bases, and 1 base had no gene match. The germline V gene has CDR1 MNHNY and CDR2 SVGAGI (reference sequence). The CDR3 bases are TGTGCCAGCAGTTACCCAGGGGGTAATTCACCCCTCCACTTT. Protein product: CASSYPGGNSPLHF.

The rearrangement uses TRBV3-1 (or the pseudogene TRBV3-2) and TRBJ1-2; D possibly corresponds to TRBD1 (6 bases). This CDR3 is 12 amino acids long. Trimming removed 7 bases from V and 8 bases from J, with 14 bases in between. Germline values: CDR1 LGHDT, CDR2 YNNKEL (reference sequence). The CDR3 protein is CASTGGGHGYTF. CDR3 bases: TGTGCCAGCACAGGAGGGGGGCACGGCTACACCTTC.

The rearrangement uses TRBV24-1 and TRBJ2-5; 13 bases fit TRBD2. The CDR3 has 15 amino acids. V trimming: 9 bases; J trimming: 1 base; junction bases outside the gene matches: 4. CDR1 and CDR2 (germline): KGHDR, SFDVKD. For the CDR3, the DNA is TGTGCCACCTCGGGGACTAGCGGGGTCCAAGAGACCCAGTACTTC. This encodes CATSGTSGVQETQYF.